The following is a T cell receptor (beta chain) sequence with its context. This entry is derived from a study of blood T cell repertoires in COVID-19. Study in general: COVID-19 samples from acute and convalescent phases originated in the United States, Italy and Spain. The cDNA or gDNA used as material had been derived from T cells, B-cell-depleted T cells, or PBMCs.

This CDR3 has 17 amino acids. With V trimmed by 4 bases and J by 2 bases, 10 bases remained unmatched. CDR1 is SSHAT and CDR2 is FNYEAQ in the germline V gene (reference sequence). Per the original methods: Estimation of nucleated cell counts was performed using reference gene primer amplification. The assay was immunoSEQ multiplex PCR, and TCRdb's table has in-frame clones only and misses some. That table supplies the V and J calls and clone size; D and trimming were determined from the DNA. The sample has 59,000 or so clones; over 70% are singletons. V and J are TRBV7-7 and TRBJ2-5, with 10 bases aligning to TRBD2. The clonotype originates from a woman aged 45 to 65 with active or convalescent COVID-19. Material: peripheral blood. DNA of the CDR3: TGTGCCAGCAGCTCGTCGTCATCAGCGGGAGGGCAAGAGACCCAGTACTTC. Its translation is CASSSSSSAGGQETQYF.